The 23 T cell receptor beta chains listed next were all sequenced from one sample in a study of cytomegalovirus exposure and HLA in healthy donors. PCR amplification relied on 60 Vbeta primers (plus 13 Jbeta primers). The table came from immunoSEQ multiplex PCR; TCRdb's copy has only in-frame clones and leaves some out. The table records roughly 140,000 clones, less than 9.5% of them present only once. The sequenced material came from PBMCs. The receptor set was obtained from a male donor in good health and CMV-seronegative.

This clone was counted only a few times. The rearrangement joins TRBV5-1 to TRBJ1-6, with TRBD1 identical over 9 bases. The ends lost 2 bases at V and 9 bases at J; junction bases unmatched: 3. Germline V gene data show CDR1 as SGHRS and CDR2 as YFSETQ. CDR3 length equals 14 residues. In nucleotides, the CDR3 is TGCGCCAGCAGCTTTGGACAGGGGAGTTCACCCCTCCACTTT. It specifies CASSFGQGSSPLHF.

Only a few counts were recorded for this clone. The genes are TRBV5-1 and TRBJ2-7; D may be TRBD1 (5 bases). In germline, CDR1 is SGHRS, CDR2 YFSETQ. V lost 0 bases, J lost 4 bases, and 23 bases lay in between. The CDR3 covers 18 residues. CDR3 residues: CASSLAQGGNWAMYEQYF. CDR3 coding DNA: TGCGCCAGCAGCTTGGCCCAGGGCGGCAACTGGGCGATGTACGAGCAGTACTTC.

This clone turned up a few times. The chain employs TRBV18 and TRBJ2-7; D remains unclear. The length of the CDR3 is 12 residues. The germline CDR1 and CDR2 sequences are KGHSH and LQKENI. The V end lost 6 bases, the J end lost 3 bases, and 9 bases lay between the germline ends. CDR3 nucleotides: TGTGCCAGCTCCCTTGAGGTCTACGAGCAGTACTTC. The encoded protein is CASSLEVYEQYF.

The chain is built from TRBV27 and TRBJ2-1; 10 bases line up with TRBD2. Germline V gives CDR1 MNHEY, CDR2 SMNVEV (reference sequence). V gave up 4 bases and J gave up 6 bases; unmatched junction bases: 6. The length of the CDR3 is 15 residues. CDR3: CASSWERGGPNEQFF. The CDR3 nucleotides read TGTGCCAGCAGTTGGGAGCGGGGGGGCCCCAATGAGCAGTTCTTC.

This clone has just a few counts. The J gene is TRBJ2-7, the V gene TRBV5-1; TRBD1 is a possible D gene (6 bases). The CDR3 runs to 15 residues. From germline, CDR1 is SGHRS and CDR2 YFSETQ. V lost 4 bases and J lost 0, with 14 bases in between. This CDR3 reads CASSPGTGISYEQYF. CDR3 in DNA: TGCGCCAGCAGCCCCGGAACAGGGATCTCCTACGAGCAGTACTTC.

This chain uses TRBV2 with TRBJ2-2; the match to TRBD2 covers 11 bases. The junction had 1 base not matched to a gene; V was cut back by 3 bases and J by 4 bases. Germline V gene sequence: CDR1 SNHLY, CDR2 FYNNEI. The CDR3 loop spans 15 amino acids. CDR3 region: CASSELAGGTGELFF. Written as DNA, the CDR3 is TGTGCCAGCAGTGAGCTAGCGGGGGGCACCGGGGAGCTGTTTTTT. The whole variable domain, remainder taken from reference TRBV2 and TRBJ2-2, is EPEVTQTPSHQVTQMGQEVILRCVPISNHLYFYWYRQILGQKVEFLVSFYNNEISEKSEIFDDQFSVERPDGSNFTLKIRSTKLEDSAMYFCASSELAGGTGELFFGEGSRLTVL.

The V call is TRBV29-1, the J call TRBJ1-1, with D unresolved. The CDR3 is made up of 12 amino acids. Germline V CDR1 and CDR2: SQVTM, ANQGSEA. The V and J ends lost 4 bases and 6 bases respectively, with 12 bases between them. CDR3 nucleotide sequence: TGCAGCGTTGTTCCGGGTAGCGCTGAAGCTTTCTTT. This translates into CSVVPGSAEAFF.

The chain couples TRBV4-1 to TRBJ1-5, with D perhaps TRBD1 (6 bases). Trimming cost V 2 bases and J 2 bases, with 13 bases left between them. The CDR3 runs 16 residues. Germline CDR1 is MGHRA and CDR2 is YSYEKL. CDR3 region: CASSQSGVFGNQPQHF. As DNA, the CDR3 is TGCGCCAGCAGCCAATCAGGGGTTTTCGGCAATCAGCCCCAGCATTTT.

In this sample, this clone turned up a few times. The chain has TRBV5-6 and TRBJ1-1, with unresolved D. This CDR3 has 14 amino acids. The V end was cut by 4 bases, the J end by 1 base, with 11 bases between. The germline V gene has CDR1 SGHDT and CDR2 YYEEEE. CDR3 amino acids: CASSPLPGNTEAFF. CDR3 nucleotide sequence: TGTGCCAGCAGCCCATTACCCGGGAACACTGAAGCTTTCTTT.

DNA for the CDR3: TGTGCTACTAAGGCTTACAATGAGCAGTTCTTC. This encodes CATKAYNEQFF. This sequence joins TRBV7-9 and TRBJ2-1; D is unclear. Germline values: CDR1 SEHNR, CDR2 FQNEAQ (reference sequence). The length of the CDR3 is 11 residues.

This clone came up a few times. The CDR3 DNA is TGTGCCAGCTCACCCCCGGGCGGCGGGGGCTACGAGCAGTACTTC. Protein product: CASSPPGGGGYEQYF. This chain uses TRBV18 with TRBJ2-7; 7 bases fit TRBD2. The CDR3 runs 15 residues. V was pared by 3 bases and J by 3 bases, with 8 bases of the junction left unmatched. In germline, CDR1 is KGHSH, CDR2 LQKENI. The full variable domain, its missing parts supplied by reference TRBV18 and TRBJ2-7, is NAGVMQNPRHLVRRRGQEARLRCSPMKGHSHVYWYRQLPEEGLKFMVYLQKENIIDESGMPKERFSAEFPKEGPSILRIQQVVRGDSAAYFCASSPPGGGGYEQYFGPGTRLTVT.

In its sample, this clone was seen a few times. The CDR3 DNA sequence: TGTGCCAGCAGCCCGACGTCAACAGGGACAAACACCATATATTTT. Translation: CASSPTSTGTNTIYF. The chain uses TRBV9 and TRBJ1-3; TRBD1 is a possible D gene (6 bases). V gave up 4 bases and J gave up 6 bases, with 17 bases separating them. Germline loops: CDR1 SGDLS, CDR2 YYNGEE. This CDR3 has 15 amino acids.

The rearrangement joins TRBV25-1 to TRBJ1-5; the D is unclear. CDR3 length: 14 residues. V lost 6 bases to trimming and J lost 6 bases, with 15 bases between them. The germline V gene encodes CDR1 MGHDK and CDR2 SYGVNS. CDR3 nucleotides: TGTGCCAGCAGATCCGCGGGGTCGGGTCAGCCCCAGCATTTT. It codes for CASRSAGSGQPQHF.

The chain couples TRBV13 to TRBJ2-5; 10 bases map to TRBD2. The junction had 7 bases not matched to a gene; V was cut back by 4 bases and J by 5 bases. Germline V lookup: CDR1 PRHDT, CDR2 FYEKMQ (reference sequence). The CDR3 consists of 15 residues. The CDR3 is CASSSRLAGSETQYF. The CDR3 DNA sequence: TGTGCCAGCAGCTCTAGACTAGCGGGCTCTGAGACCCAGTACTTC.

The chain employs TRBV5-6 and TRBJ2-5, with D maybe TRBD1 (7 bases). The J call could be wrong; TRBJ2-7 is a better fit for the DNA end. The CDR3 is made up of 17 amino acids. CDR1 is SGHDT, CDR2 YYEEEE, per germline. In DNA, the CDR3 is TGTGCCAGCAGCTCCTGGAGGGGACAGCCTTCGTCCTACGAGCAGTACTTC. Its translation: CASSSWRGQPSSYEQYF.

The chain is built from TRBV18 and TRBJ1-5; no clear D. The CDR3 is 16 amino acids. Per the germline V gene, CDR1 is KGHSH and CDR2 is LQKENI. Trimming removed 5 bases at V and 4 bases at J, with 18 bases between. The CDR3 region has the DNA TGTGCCAGCTCAACCAGTGGGCAGGCTAATAATCAGCCCCAGCATTTT. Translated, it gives CASSTSGQANNQPQHF.

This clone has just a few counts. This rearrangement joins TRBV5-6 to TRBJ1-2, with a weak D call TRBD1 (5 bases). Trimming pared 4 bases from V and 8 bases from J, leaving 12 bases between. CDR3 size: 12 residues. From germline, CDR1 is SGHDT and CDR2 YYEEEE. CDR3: CASSPGYSGYTF. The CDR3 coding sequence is TGTGCCAGCAGCCCAGGGTACTCAGGCTACACCTTC.

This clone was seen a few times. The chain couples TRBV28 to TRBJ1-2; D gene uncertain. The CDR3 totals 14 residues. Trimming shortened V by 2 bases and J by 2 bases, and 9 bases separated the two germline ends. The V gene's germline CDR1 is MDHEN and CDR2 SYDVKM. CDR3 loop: CASSLGGENYGYTF. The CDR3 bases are TGTGCCAGCAGTTTAGGTGGAGAAAACTATGGCTACACCTTC.

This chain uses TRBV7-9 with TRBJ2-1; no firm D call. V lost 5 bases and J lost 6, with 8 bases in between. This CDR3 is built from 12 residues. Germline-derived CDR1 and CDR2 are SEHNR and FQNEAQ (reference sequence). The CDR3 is CASSIGPNEQFF. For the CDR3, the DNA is TGTGCCAGCAGCATAGGGCCCAATGAGCAGTTCTTC.

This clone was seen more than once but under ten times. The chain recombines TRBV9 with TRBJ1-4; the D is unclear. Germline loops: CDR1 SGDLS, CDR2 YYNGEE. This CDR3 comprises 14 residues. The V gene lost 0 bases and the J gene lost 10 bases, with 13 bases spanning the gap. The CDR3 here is CASSVGDWRGKLFF. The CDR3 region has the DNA TGTGCCAGCAGCGTAGGGGATTGGCGGGGAAAACTGTTTTTT. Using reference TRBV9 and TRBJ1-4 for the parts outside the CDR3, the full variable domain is DSGVTQTPKHLITATGQRVTLRCSPRSGDLSVYWYQQSLDQGLQFLIQYYNGEERAKGNILERFSAQQFPDLHSELNLSSLELGDSALYFCASSVGDWRGKLFFGSGTQLSVL.

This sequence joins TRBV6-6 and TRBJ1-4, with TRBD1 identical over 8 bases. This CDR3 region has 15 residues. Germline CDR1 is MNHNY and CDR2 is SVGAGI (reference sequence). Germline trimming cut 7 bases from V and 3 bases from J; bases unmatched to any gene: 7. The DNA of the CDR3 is TGTGCCAGCAATATGCAGGGGGCAGCTAATGAAAAACTGTTTTTT. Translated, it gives CASNMQGAANEKLFF.

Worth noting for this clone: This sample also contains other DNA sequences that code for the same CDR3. The chain's CDR3 is CASSLVGAATDTQYF. The DNA for the CDR3 is TGTGCCAGCAGCTTGGTAGGGGCGGCCACAGATACGCAGTATTTT. The chain joins TRBV5-6 to TRBJ2-3; tentative D call: TRBD1 (5 bases). The CDR3 extends over 15 amino acids. Germline CDR1 reads SGHDT; CDR2 reads YYEEEE. The germline V and J ends were trimmed by 0 bases and 2 bases, with 10 bases remaining between them.

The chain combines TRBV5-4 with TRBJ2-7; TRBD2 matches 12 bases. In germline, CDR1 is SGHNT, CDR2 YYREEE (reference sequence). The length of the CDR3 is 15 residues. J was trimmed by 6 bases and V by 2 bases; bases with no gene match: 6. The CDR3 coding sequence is TGTGCCAGCAGCTTTGACACTAGCGGGAGGACCGAGCAGTACTTC. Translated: CASSFDTSGRTEQYF.